This TCR beta chain was sequenced during a study of T-cell memory formation after mild COVID-19. General study findings and limits: The authors left the SARS-CoV-2 specificity of second-wave clones peaking on day 37 unconfirmed. Shrinking CD4+ clones were chiefly CM and EM; CD8+ ones were chiefly EMRA.

Constant-segment-primed 5'RACE gave TCR alpha and TCR beta cDNA libraries with sample barcodes and UMIs. TCRdb independently ran MiXCR on the 5' RACE reads; one entry per CDR3 protein. The sample comprises more than 250,000 distinct CDR3 sequences, under 20% of which are singletons, and 22% rests with the top ten. Per germline, CDR1 MNHNY and CDR2 SVGAGI (reference sequence). V was pared by 10 bases and J by 5 bases, with 13 bases of the junction left unmatched. This CDR3 is 15 amino acids long. A word on this clonotype: Its antigen is not identified.

Material for sequencing was PBMCs or a T cell subset sorted from them (not recorded which). The sequence was collected from a man aged 18 to 35 who had mild COVID-19 (a few samples of this study predate the infection). Cell type and time point are not known. The chain is built from TRBV6-6 and TRBJ2-5, with 10 bases lining up with TRBD2. The CDR3 DNA reads TGTGCCACCGATTCGATCCCGGGACTAGCGGAGACCCAGTACTTC. Its translation is CATDSIPGLAETQYF.